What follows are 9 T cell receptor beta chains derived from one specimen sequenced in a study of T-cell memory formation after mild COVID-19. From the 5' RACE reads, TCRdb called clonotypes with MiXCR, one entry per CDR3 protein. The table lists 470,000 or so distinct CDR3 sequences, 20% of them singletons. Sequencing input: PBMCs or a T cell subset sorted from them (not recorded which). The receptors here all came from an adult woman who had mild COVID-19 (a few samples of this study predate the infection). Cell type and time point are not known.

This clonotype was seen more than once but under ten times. CDR3 coding DNA: TGTGCCAGCAGCTTGGGACGGAGAAACACTGAAGCTTTCTTT. Protein sequence: CASSLGRRNTEAFF. The V gene is TRBV5-6, the J gene TRBJ1-1; unclear D gene. CDR1 is SGHDT and CDR2 is YYEEEE in the germline V gene. V lost 0 bases and J 2 bases, leaving 8 bases between the germline ends. This CDR3 is 14 amino acids long.

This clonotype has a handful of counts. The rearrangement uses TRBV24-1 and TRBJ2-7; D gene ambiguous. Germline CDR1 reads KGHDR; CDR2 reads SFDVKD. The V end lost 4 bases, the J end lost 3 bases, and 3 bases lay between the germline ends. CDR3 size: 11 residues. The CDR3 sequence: CATSDHYEQYF. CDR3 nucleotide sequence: TGTGCCACCAGTGACCACTACGAGCAGTACTTC.

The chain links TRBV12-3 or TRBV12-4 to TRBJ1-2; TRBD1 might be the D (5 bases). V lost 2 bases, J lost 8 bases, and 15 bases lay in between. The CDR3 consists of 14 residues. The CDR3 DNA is TGTGCCAGCAGTTTAAGGTTGGGGCATGAGGGCTACACCTTC. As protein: CASSLRLGHEGYTF.

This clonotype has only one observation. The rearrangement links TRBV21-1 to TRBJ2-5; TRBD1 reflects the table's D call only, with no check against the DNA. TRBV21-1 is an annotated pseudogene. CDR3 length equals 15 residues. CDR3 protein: CASSKGGTVTETQYF. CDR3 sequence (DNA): TGTGCCAGCAGCAAAGGAGGGACGGTTACCGAGACCCAGTACTTC.

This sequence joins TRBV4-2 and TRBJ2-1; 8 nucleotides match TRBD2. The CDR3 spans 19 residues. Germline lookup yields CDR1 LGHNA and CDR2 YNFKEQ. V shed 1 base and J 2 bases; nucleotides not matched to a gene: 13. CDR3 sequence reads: CASSQGGPYGAGAYNEQFF. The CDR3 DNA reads TGTGCCAGCAGCCAAGGGGGTCCTTATGGAGCGGGAGCCTACAATGAGCAGTTCTTC.

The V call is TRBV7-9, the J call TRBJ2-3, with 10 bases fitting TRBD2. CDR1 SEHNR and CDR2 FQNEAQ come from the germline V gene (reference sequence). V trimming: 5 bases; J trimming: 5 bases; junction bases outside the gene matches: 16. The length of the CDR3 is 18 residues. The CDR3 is CASSQPRDLAGVVDTQYF. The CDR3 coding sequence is TGTGCCAGCAGCCAACCCAGAGACCTAGCGGGGGTGGTAGATACGCAGTATTTT.

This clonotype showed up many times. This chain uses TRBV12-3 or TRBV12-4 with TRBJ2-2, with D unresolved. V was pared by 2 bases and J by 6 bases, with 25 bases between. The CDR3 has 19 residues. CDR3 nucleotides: TGTGCCAGCAGTTTAAGCCCCGAACTACACACCATCGGTTCCGGGGAGCTGTTTTTT. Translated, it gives CASSLSPELHTIGSGELFF.

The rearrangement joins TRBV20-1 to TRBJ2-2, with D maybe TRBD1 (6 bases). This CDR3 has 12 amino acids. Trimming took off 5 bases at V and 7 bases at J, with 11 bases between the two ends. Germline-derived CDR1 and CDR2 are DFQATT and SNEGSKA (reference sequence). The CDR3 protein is CSAGGQLGELFF. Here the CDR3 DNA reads TGCAGTGCTGGCGGACAGCTCGGGGAGCTGTTTTTT.

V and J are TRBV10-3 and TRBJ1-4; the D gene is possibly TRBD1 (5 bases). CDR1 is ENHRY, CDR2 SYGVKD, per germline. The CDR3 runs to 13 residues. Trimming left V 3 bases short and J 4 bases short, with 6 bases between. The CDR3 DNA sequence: TGTGCCATCAGTGACAGGGATAATGAAAAACTGTTTTTT. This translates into CAISDRDNEKLFF.